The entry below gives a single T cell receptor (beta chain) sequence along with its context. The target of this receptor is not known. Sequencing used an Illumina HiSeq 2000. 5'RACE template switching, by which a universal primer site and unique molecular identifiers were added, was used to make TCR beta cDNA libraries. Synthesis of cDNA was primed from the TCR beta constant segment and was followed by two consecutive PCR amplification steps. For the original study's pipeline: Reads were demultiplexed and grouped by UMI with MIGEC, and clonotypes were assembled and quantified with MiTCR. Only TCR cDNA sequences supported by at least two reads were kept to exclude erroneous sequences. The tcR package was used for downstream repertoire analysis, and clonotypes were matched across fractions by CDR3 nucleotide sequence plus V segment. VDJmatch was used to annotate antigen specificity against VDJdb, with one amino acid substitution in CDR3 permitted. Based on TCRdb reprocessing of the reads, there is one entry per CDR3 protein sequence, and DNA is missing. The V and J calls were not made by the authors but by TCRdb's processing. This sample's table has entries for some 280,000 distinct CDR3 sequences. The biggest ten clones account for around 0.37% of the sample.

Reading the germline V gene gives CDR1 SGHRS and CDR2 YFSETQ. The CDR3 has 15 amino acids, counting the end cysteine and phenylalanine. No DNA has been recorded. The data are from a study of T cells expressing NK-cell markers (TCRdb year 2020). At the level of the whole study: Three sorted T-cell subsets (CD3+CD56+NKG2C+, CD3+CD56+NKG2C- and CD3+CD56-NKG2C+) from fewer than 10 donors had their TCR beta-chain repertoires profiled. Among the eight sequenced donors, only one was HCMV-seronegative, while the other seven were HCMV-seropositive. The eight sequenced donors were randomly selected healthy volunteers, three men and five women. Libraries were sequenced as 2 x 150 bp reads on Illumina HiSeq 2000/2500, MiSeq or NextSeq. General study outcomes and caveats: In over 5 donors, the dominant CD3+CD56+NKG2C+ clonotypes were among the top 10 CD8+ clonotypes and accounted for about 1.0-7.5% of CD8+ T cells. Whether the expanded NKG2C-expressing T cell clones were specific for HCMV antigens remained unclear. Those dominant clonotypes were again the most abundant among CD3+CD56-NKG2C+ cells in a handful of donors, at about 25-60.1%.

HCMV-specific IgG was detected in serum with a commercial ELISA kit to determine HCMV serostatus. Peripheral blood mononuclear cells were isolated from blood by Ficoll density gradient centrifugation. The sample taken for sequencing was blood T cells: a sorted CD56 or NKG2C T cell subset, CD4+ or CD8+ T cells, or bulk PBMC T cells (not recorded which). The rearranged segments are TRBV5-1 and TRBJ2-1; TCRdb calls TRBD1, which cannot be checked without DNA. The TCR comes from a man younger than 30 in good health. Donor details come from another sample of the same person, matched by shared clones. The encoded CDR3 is CASSMVAGVRNEQFF.